These 3 T cell receptor beta chains share one sample of origin, sequenced in a study of radiotherapy plus CTLA-4 blockade in lung cancer. Assay: immunoSEQ multiplex PCR; the TCRdb copy retains only in-frame clones and omits some. The data show 24,000 or so clones, with roughly 70% seen just once and 3.2% held by the top ten. Sequenced here: peripheral blood, sampled from a patient treated with radiotherapy plus ipilimumab. These receptors were collected from a human donor with non-small cell lung cancer whose response to radiotherapy plus ipilimumab could not be evaluated.

This chain joins TRBV7-2 and TRBJ1-2; a weak D match, TRBD1 (6 bases). In germline, CDR1 is SGHTA, CDR2 FQGNSA. The CDR3 length is 14 residues. The V gene lost 5 bases and the J gene lost 3 bases, with 13 bases spanning the gap. The CDR3 region is CASSPGRQDYGYTF. The DNA of the CDR3 is TGTGCCAGCAGCCCTGGACGACAGGACTATGGCTACACCTTC.

V is TRBV5-1 and J is TRBJ2-1; D is possibly TRBD2 (6 bases). V lost 1 base and J lost 0, with 11 bases in between. The CDR3 covers 16 residues. Per the germline V gene, CDR1 is SGHRS and CDR2 is YFSETQ. CDR3 DNA: TGCGCCAGCAGCTTGTCTAGCGCCTACTCCTACAATGAGCAGTTCTTC. Protein sequence: CASSLSSAYSYNEQFF.

This chain uses TRBV28 with TRBJ1-5; no firm D call. V lost 5 bases and J lost 6, with 8 bases in between. This CDR3 has 12 residues. Germline V lookup: CDR1 MDHEN, CDR2 SYDVKM. CDR3 protein: CASSRGSQPQHF. CDR3 nucleotides: TGTGCCAGCAGTCGAGGGAGTCAGCCCCAGCATTTT.